One and the same sample provided the 14 T cell receptor beta chains below, sequenced in a study of graft-versus-host responses after intestinal transplantation. The antigens these receptors bind are not known. The method was immunoSEQ multiplex PCR; TCRdb's version includes in-frame clones alone and lacks a portion of them. The repertoire holds roughly 120,000 clones, with 90% to 95% as singletons. Sequenced here: unstimulated CD4+ T cells sorted from spleen or lymph node cells, sampled before intestinal transplant. The receptor source for this set is a human donor who received an intestinal transplant.

The chain recombines TRBV5-1 with TRBJ2-5; no reliable D call. This CDR3 has 13 residues. Trimming removed 0 bases at V and 4 bases at J, with 7 bases between. Germline V gene data show CDR1 as SGHRS and CDR2 as YFSETQ. CDR3 in DNA: TGCGCCAGCAGCTTGGGTTGGGGAGAGACCCAGTACTTC. Its protein is CASSLGWGETQYF.

V is TRBV18 and J is TRBJ1-1; D is perhaps TRBD1 (5 bases). The V and J ends lost 3 bases and 7 bases respectively, with 12 bases between them. This CDR3 is built from 13 residues. Germline V gene lookup returns CDR1 KGHSH and CDR2 LQKENI. DNA of the CDR3: TGTGCCAGCTCACCTCAAGGGGCCAGTGAAGCTTTCTTT. Translation gives CASSPQGASEAFF. The full variable domain, with the rest looked up from reference TRBV18 and TRBJ1-1, is NAGVMQNPRHLVRRRGQEARLRCSPMKGHSHVYWYRQLPEEGLKFMVYLQKENIIDESGMPKERFSAEFPKEGPSILRIQQVVRGDSAAYFCASSPQGASEAFFGQGTRLTVV.

The rearrangement links TRBV6-5 to TRBJ2-3, with D unclear. The V end was cut by 4 bases, the J end by 6 bases, with 5 bases between. The V gene's germline CDR1 is MNHEY and CDR2 SVGAGI. This CDR3 has 11 residues. The CDR3 loop is CASSSGDTQYF. The CDR3 nucleotides are TGTGCCAGCAGTTCTGGTGATACGCAGTATTTT.

The rearrangement joins TRBV6-5 to TRBJ2-5; D might be TRBD2 (6 bases). Germline V gene lookup returns CDR1 MNHEY and CDR2 SVGAGI. The CDR3 totals 15 residues. V dropped 0 bases and J dropped 6 bases, with 14 bases sitting between them. The CDR3: CASSYSRRAGKTQYF. CDR3 sequence (DNA): TGTGCCAGCAGTTACTCGCGGAGGGCCGGGAAGACCCAGTACTTC.

The V gene is TRBV5-1, the J gene TRBJ2-1; maybe TRBD1 (7 bases). The V end was cut by 2 bases, the J end by 9 bases, with 9 bases between. The CDR3 has 12 amino acids. Germline assignment: CDR1 SGHRS and CDR2 YFSETQ. This CDR3 reads CASSFQGGEQFF. The CDR3 DNA follows: TGCGCCAGCAGCTTTCAGGGGGGTGAGCAGTTCTTC.

Concerning this clone itself: One end of the junction does not line up with germline, which may come from a read error. This sequence joins TRBV20-1 and TRBJ2-7; tentatively, D is TRBD1 or TRBD2 (5 bases each). The CDR3 spans 11 residues. Germline V gene lookup returns CDR1 DFQATT and CDR2 SNEGSKA (reference sequence). CDR3: CSAREGTAPLF. DNA of the CDR3: TGCAGTGCTCGCGAAGGGACCGCCCCTCTTTTC.

CDR3 residues: CASSANAASGINEQFF. The CDR3, as DNA: TGTGCCAGCAGCGCCAACGCGGCTAGCGGGATCAATGAGCAGTTCTTC. The chain is built from TRBV9 and TRBJ2-1; TRBD2 matches 9 bases. This CDR3 spans 16 amino acids. Germline V gene data show CDR1 as SGDLS and CDR2 as YYNGEE. V was clipped by 3 bases and J by 6 bases; unmatched bases: 10. Looking up the rest from reference TRBV9 and TRBJ2-1 gives the full variable domain: DSGVTQTPKHLITATGQRVTLRCSPRSGDLSVYWYQQSLDQGLQFLIQYYNGEERAKGNILERFSAQQFPDLHSELNLSSLELGDSALYFCASSANAASGINEQFFGPGTRLTVL.

This chain uses TRBV18 with TRBJ1-1; 7 bases are a match to TRBD1. This CDR3 comprises 16 residues. Germline CDR1 KGHSH, CDR2 LQKENI. J was trimmed by 5 bases and V by 3 bases; bases with no gene match: 12. The CDR3: CASSPLSDRPATEAFF. The DNA for the CDR3 is TGTGCCAGCTCACCGCTCTCGGACAGGCCTGCGACTGAAGCTTTCTTT.

This rearrangement joins TRBV19 to TRBJ2-1, with a weak D call TRBD2 (6 bases). The CDR3 runs to 12 residues. Trimming cost V 4 bases and J 10 bases, with 11 bases left between them. Germline values: CDR1 LNHDA, CDR2 SQIVND (reference sequence). In DNA, the CDR3 is TGTGCCAGTAGTAAGACTAGTGGCGAGCAGTTCTTC. As protein: CASSKTSGEQFF.

V gene TRBV9 combines with J gene TRBJ1-4; no reliable D call. V lost 0 bases, J lost 8 bases, and 14 bases lay in between. CDR3 length equals 15 residues. Looked up from germline, CDR1 is SGDLS and CDR2 is YYNGEE. Here the CDR3 reads CASSVAPQRNEKLFF. The DNA of the CDR3 is TGTGCCAGCAGCGTAGCGCCACAAAGGAACGAAAAACTGTTTTTT. The complete variable domain, with remaining parts taken from reference TRBV9 and TRBJ1-4, reads DSGVTQTPKHLITATGQRVTLRCSPRSGDLSVYWYQQSLDQGLQFLIQYYNGEERAKGNILERFSAQQFPDLHSELNLSSLELGDSALYFCASSVAPQRNEKLFFGSGTQLSVL.

This rearrangement joins TRBV7-3 to TRBJ2-1, with a tentative D call TRBD2 (5 bases). Deletions cut 3 bases from V and 7 bases from J, with 13 bases between. The CDR3 is made up of 14 amino acids. The germline V gene encodes CDR1 SGHTA and CDR2 FQGTGA. The chain's CDR3 is CASSLSLDSNEQFF. CDR3 nucleotides: TGTGCCAGCAGCTTGTCACTAGATAGTAATGAGCAGTTCTTC.

The chain recombines TRBV29-1 with TRBJ2-3, with 9 bases lining up with TRBD2. This CDR3 contains 15 residues. The germline gives CDR1 SQVTM, CDR2 ANQGSEA. The V and J ends lost 5 bases and 1 base, in that order; junction bases with no gene match: 7. The CDR3 coding sequence is TGCAGCGTTTGGCTTCTAGCGGGACGCACAGATACGCAGTATTTT. Encoded protein: CSVWLLAGRTDTQYF.

This chain joins TRBV5-1 and TRBJ2-3; perhaps TRBD2 as D (6 bases). CDR3 length equals 16 residues. The V gene's germline CDR1 is SGHRS and CDR2 YFSETQ. Deletions cut 5 bases from V and 2 bases from J, with 18 bases between. The CDR3 nucleotides are TGCGCCAGCAGTAGGAGGGGAGGTTCGGACACAGATACGCAGTATTTT. This sequence encodes CASSRRGGSDTDTQYF.

The chain uses TRBV27 and TRBJ2-7; TRBD1 aligns across 8 bases. This CDR3 has 13 residues. V was pared by 5 bases and J by 6 bases, with 6 bases of the junction left unmatched. Germline lookup yields CDR1 MNHEY and CDR2 SMNVEV (reference sequence). This CDR3 reads CASSTRTGFEQYF. The CDR3 DNA follows: TGTGCCAGCAGTACCCGGACAGGGTTCGAGCAGTACTTC.